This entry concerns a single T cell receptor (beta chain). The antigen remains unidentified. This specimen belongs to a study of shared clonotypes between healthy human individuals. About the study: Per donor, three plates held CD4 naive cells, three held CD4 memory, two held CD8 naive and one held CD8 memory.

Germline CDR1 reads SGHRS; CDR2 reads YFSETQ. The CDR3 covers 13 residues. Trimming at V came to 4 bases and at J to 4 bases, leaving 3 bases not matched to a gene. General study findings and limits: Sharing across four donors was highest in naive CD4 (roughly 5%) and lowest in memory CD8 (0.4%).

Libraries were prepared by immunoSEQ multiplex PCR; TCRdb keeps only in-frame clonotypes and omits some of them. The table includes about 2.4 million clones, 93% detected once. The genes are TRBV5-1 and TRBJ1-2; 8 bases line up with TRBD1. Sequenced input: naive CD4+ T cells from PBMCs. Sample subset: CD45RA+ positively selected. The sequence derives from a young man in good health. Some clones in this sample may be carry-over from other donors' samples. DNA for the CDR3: TGCGCCAGCAGCGAGGGACAGGCCTATGGCTACACCTTC. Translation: CASSEGQAYGYTF.